This TCR beta chain was identified in a study of regulatory T cells in long-lasting Graves disease. Study-wide context: Patients newly diagnosed with Graves' had been on antithyroid drugs for under 3 months.

Study findings and constraints: Favored gene segments in persistent disease were TRBV28, TRBJ1-2 and TRBJ2-5. Few sampled subjects may have lowered accuracy.

In the case of this clonotype: Antigen specificity is unknown.

Both iRepertoire HTBI primers and Arm-PCR of CDR3 regions were used to build the TCR beta libraries. One entry per CDR3 protein, called by TCRdb with MiXCR from the multiplex PCR reads. The sample lists around 330,000 distinct CDR3 sequences, 15% to 20% occurring once. The time point here: newly diagnosed GD, antithyroid drugs for less than 3 months. The TCR library used RNA extracted from PBMCs. Staff took around 9 milliliters of peripheral blood and put it into EDTA tubes. This CDR3 is built from 13 residues. Germline lookup yields CDR1 LNHDA and CDR2 SQIVND (reference sequence). V dropped 5 bases and J dropped 14 bases, with 16 bases sitting between them.

This material consisted of peripheral blood mononuclear cells (PBMCs), taken at new diagnosis, from a patient treated with antithyroid drugs. The J gene is TRBJ1-6, the V gene TRBV19, with no clear D. The receptor comes from a female donor with Graves disease. In DNA, the CDR3 is TGTGCCAGTAGTCCTTTAGTGTCCCCGGCCCTCCACTTT. Protein: CASSPLVSPALHF.